Detailed here is one T cell receptor beta chain. Its antigen is currently unknown. This sample's time point: naive CD8 control sorted from an acute-time-point sample. Only in-frame clones appear in the TCRdb table, and some are missing; sequencing was by immunoSEQ multiplex PCR. Found here are some 38,000 clones, 85% to 90% of them singletons; the top ten hold under 0.65%. This CDR3 comprises 13 residues. The ends lost 2 bases at V and 7 bases at J; junction bases unmatched: 4. CDR1 MNHNY and CDR2 SVGAGI come from the germline V gene (reference sequence). The data originate from a study of CD8 T cells in acute hepatitis C reinfection. Study-level results: A V04-02/J02-02 clonotype was among some 13 public ones, independent of outcome. Few CDR3s matched those for other epitopes. Preferential TRBV04 and TRBV06 usage appeared in all groups and was not explained by the naive pool. NS3-1073 specific repertoires were highly diverse across all groups.

This TCR came from a man aged 30 to 39 with chronic hepatitis C. The gene calls are TRBV6-6 and TRBJ2-7; 8 bases are shared with TRBD1. The material sequenced was naive CD8+ T cells from PBMCs. The CDR3 DNA reads as TGTGCCAGCAGTTACCTGACAGGGGATGAGCAGTACTTC. Encoded protein: CASSYLTGDEQYF.